The text below deals with one TCR beta chain. In the original analysis: Estimates of nucleated cell counts were drawn from the amplification of reference gene primers. Libraries were prepared by immunoSEQ multiplex PCR; TCRdb keeps only in-frame clonotypes and omits some of them. V, J and clone size are taken as reported in that table, and D and trimming were inferred from the DNA itself. The sample holds about 270,000 clones, under 95% seen once. The data were taken from a study of blood T cell repertoires in COVID-19. On the study more broadly: The analysed material was cDNA or gDNA that came from T cells, B-cell-depleted T cells, or PBMCs.

Living in 24 US areas, the participants were between 18 and 89 years of age. Cohorts were based on clinical histories the participants reported. Germline lookup yields CDR1 SGHTA and CDR2 FQGNSA. Trimming took off 6 bases at V and 4 bases at J, with 13 bases between the two ends. The CDR3 loop spans 15 amino acids. The receptor's source is a woman in her 40s with acute COVID-19. The chain carries TRBV7-2 and TRBJ2-6; D is undetermined. Sequenced: PBMCs or T cells enriched from blood (not recorded which). The CDR3 protein is CASSFGSSGANVLTF. Here the CDR3 DNA reads TGTGCCAGCAGTTTCGGTAGTTCCGGGGCCAACGTCCTGACTTTC.